A single sample is the source of the 31 T cell receptor beta chains below, sequenced in a study of T-cell reconstitution after alpha-beta-depleted transplantation in children. Unique molecular identifiers were incorporated into the prepared TCRbeta library. Each CDR3 protein gets one entry after TCRdb re-called the PCR reads with MiXCR. The table has 600,000 to 700,000 distinct CDR3 sequences, 15% to 20% seen once. The specimen was PBMCs from the stem cell graft donor, collected from the stem cell graft. These receptors were collected from a human donor who donated a stem cell graft to a child with acute myeloid leukemia.

This clonotype was observed many times. The rearrangement joins TRBV30 to TRBJ1-5; D not resolved. The CDR3 consists of 14 residues. Trimming took 0 bases from V and 7 from J, leaving 13 bases between them. Germline lookup yields CDR1 GTSNPN and CDR2 SVGIG (reference sequence). The chain's CDR3 is CAWSVRRRDQPQHF. CDR3 nucleotides: TGTGCCTGGAGTGTACGTCGGCGTGACCAGCCCCAGCATTTT.

Points on this clonotype: A much larger clone sits a single nucleotide away, making a read error possible. Here the CDR3 reads CASSVRTRQETQYF. CDR3 DNA sequence: TGTGCCAGCAGTGTCCGGACAAGACAAGAGACCCAGTACTTC. The V gene is TRBV6-1, the J gene TRBJ2-5, with D possibly being TRBD1 (5 bases). The CDR3 loop spans 14 amino acids. CDR1 is MNHNS, CDR2 SASEGT, per germline. The ends were cut back, 4 bases at V and 2 bases at J, with 11 bases in the middle.

The table lists this clonotype with many counts. The chain is built from TRBV27 and TRBJ2-7; no clear D. The V gene lost 5 bases and the J gene lost 4 bases, with 21 bases spanning the gap. The CDR3 runs 16 residues. Germline CDR1 MNHEY, CDR2 SMNVEV (reference sequence). The CDR3 nucleotides read TGTGCCAGCAGTGGCGGAATCTCTCCATCTAGATACGAGCAGTACTTC. This sequence encodes CASSGGISPSRYEQYF.

The chain combines TRBV24-1 with TRBJ1-2; D unclear. V lost 3 bases to trimming and J lost 8 bases, with 12 bases between them. The CDR3 consists of 13 residues. Germline V lookup: CDR1 KGHDR, CDR2 SFDVKD. Here the CDR3 DNA reads TGTGCCACCAGTGATCACTCCGTGACCGGCTACACCTTC. This translates into CATSDHSVTGYTF.

This clonotype was picked up many times. The chain has TRBV29-1 and TRBJ1-1; D might be TRBD1 (5 bases). CDR3 length: 13 amino acids. Trimming took off 7 bases at V and 0 bases at J, with 12 bases between the two ends. Germline CDR1 SQVTM, CDR2 ANQGSEA. The CDR3 DNA is TGCAGCGCCGCAGACAGCATGAACACTGAAGCTTTCTTT. It specifies CSAADSMNTEAFF.

This clonotype was picked up many times. J is TRBJ2-5 and V is TRBV29-1, with D possibly matching TRBD1 (5 bases). This CDR3 has 14 amino acids. V lost 4 bases to trimming and J lost 3 bases, with 15 bases between them. Looked up from germline, CDR1 is SQVTM and CDR2 is ANQGSEA. In DNA, the CDR3 is TGCAGCGTTGCGGGTAGGGGCCGGGAAGAGACCCAGTACTTC. Amino acid sequence: CSVAGRGREETQYF. Together with reference TRBV29-1 and TRBJ2-5, the CDR3 gives the full variable domain: SAVISQKPSRDICQRGTSLTIQCQVDSQVTMMFWYRQQPGQSLTLIATANQGSEATYESGFVIDKFPISRPNLTFSTLTVSNMSPEDSSIYLCSVAGRGREETQYFGPGTRLLVL.

The chain carries TRBV5-1 and TRBJ2-2; TRBD1 matches 8 bases. This CDR3 is 13 amino acids long. V lost 5 bases, J lost 7 bases, and 4 bases stayed unmatched. CDR1 is SGHRS, CDR2 YFSETQ, per germline. In DNA, the CDR3 is TGCGCCAGCAGGGACAGGGAAGGCGGGGAGCTGTTTTTT. Translated: CASRDREGGELFF.

This clonotype was detected ten times or more. This chain connects TRBV20-1 to TRBJ1-1, with TRBD1 identical over 8 bases. The CDR3 is made up of 15 amino acids. Germline loops: CDR1 DFQATT, CDR2 SNEGSKA (reference sequence). With V trimmed by 6 bases and J by 1 base, 10 bases remained unmatched. The CDR3 region is CSAQPRTGRNTEAFF. In DNA, the CDR3 is TGCAGTGCCCAGCCAAGGACAGGGAGGAACACTGAAGCTTTCTTT.

This clonotype was counted only a few times. CDR3 amino acids: CASSLGRGRTEAFF. CDR3 sequence (DNA): TGCGCCAGCAGCTTGGGCAGGGGGAGGACCGAAGCTTTCTTT. The V gene is TRBV5-1, the J gene TRBJ1-1, with 7 bases aligning to TRBD1. The CDR3 sequence is 14 residues long. Germline trimming cut 0 bases from V and 8 bases from J; bases unmatched to any gene: 7. Germline CDR1 SGHRS, CDR2 YFSETQ.

This chain links TRBV4-3 with TRBJ2-3; D is ambiguous. The CDR3 sequence is 16 residues long. Trimming removed 0 bases at V and 2 bases at J, with 12 bases between. CDR1 and CDR2 from the germline V gene are LGHNA and YSLEER. In DNA, the CDR3 is TGCGCCAGCAGCCAAGATGGCAGCCTCCCCACAGATACGCAGTATTTT. Its protein product is CASSQDGSLPTDTQYF.

This chain connects TRBV29-1 to TRBJ1-2; the D is unclear. The CDR3 is 12 amino acids. Germline-derived CDR1 and CDR2 are SQVTM and ANQGSEA. The V and J ends lost 4 bases and 8 bases respectively, with 14 bases between them. The CDR3 nucleotides read TGCAGCGTTGCCCCTCTGACCGCCGGCTACACCTTC. Translation gives CSVAPLTAGYTF.

This clonotype was counted once. The chain is built from TRBV7-9 and TRBJ2-5, with 7 bases identical to TRBD2. Trimming took 4 bases from V and 2 from J; bases not matched to a gene: 7. This CDR3 has 15 amino acids. Germline lookup yields CDR1 SEHNR and CDR2 FQNEAQ (reference sequence). CDR3 DNA: TGTGCCAGCAGCTCCTCCGGGACTACACAAGAGACCCAGTACTTC. The encoded protein is CASSSSGTTQETQYF.

The gene calls are TRBV6-5 and TRBJ2-7; weak D call: TRBD1 (6 bases). The CDR3 sequence is 14 residues long. The V gene lost 8 bases and the J gene lost 3 bases, with 17 bases spanning the gap. In germline, CDR1 is MNHEY, CDR2 SVGAGI. The CDR3 spells CASRFRGRYYEQYF. The CDR3, as DNA: TGTGCCAGCCGATTCAGGGGACGGTACTACGAGCAGTACTTC.

This clonotype was counted ten times or more. The chain has TRBV29-1 and TRBJ1-2, with D perhaps TRBD1 (5 bases). The germline V gene encodes CDR1 SQVTM and CDR2 ANQGSEA. The CDR3 consists of 10 residues. V was cut by 5 bases and J by 8 bases, with 9 bases left in between. DNA of the CDR3: TGCAGCGTTCAAGGGGAAGGCTACACCTTC. Its translation is CSVQGEGYTF.

The chain links TRBV4-1 to TRBJ1-3; 7 bases fit TRBD1. This CDR3 region has 16 residues. Trimming at V came to 4 bases and at J to 4 bases, leaving 10 bases not matched to a gene. Germline CDR1 reads MGHRA; CDR2 reads YSYEKL. The CDR3: CASSPIPDRNGNTIYF. The CDR3 bases are TGCGCCAGCAGCCCCATACCGGACAGGAACGGAAACACCATATATTTT.

This chain joins TRBV11-1 and TRBJ2-3, with 10 positions matching TRBD2. CDR3 length equals 18 residues. The ends lost 5 bases at V and 3 bases at J; junction bases unmatched: 14. Germline CDR1 reads SGHAT; CDR2 reads FQDESV (reference sequence). The CDR3 DNA follows: TGTGCCAGCAGCCCCCCCCCGAAAGCGGGGGGGAAGACAGATACGCAGTATTTT. Residues: CASSPPPKAGGKTDTQYF.

This clonotype came up many times. This sequence joins TRBV20-1 and TRBJ2-5, with 10 nucleotides matching TRBD2. Trimming cost V 1 base and J 5 bases; bases outside gene matches: 7. This CDR3 region has 15 residues. In germline, CDR1 is DFQATT, CDR2 SNEGSKA (reference sequence). CDR3 sequence (DNA): TGCAGTGCTAGAGGGACTAGCGGAGGGGAGGAGACCCAGTACTTC. This codes for CSARGTSGGEETQYF.

The rearrangement links TRBV7-2 to TRBJ2-5; D is perhaps TRBD1 or TRBD2 (5 bases each). Germline V gene data show CDR1 as SGHTA and CDR2 as FQGNSA. The CDR3 sequence is 16 residues long. Between the trimmed V and J ends, which lost 5 bases and 5 bases, there was a span of 21 bases. CDR3 bases: TGTGCCAGCAGCATCGCCATCGGGACGCTCGGGGAGACCCAGTACTTC. This gives the protein CASSIAIGTLGETQYF.

A remark on this clonotype: This may be a read error, as it is one base from a much larger clone. The chain links TRBV5-6 to TRBJ2-7; D remains ambiguous. The germline CDR1 and CDR2 sequences are SGHDT and YYEEEE. The CDR3 is made up of 14 amino acids. Trimming pared 0 bases from V and 5 bases from J, leaving 12 bases between. CDR3 DNA sequence: TGTGCCAGCAGCTTGGGGGTCAGCGCAAACGAGCAGTACGTC. Its translation: CASSLGVSANEQYV.

This clonotype was seen many times. The V call is TRBV29-1, the J call TRBJ2-6, with D maybe TRBD2 (6 bases). CDR1 is SQVTM and CDR2 is ANQGSEA in the germline V gene. This CDR3 is built from 15 residues. V dropped 1 base and J dropped 4 bases, with 11 bases sitting between them. CDR3 nucleotides: TGCAGCGTTGAAGTCCCGGGGGAAGGGGCCAACGTCCTGACTTTC. Amino acids: CSVEVPGEGANVLTF. The variable domain in full, completed from reference TRBV29-1 and TRBJ2-6, reads SAVISQKPSRDICQRGTSLTIQCQVDSQVTMMFWYRQQPGQSLTLIATANQGSEATYESGFVIDKFPISRPNLTFSTLTVSNMSPEDSSIYLCSVEVPGEGANVLTFGAGSRLTVL.

This chain links TRBV4-3 with TRBJ2-1, with no clear D. Germline CDR1 is LGHNA and CDR2 is YSLEER. The CDR3 loop spans 15 amino acids. Trimming took off 4 bases at V and 0 bases at J, with 10 bases between the two ends. CDR3 sequence: CASSLEPRSYNEQFF. CDR3 nucleotides: TGCGCCAGCAGCCTCGAGCCCCGCTCCTACAATGAGCAGTTCTTC.

This clonotype turned up a few times. The gene calls are TRBV12-3 or TRBV12-4 and TRBJ1-5; D uncertain. The CDR3 runs 14 residues. V was pared by 4 bases and J by 9 bases, with 16 bases between. CDR3 nucleotide sequence: TGTGCCAGCAGTTCCGACGCCTCCATATCGCCCCAGCATTTT. Its translation: CASSSDASISPQHF.

In its sample, this clonotype was seen many times. V usage is TRBV5-1 and J usage is TRBJ2-3; D uncertain. Between the trimmed V and J ends, which lost 1 base and 2 bases, there was a span of 11 bases. This CDR3 region has 15 residues. The V gene's germline CDR1 is SGHRS and CDR2 YFSETQ. CDR3 coding DNA: TGCGCCAGCAGCTTGAGTTCCCAGGTCACAGATACGCAGTATTTT. Translation: CASSLSSQVTDTQYF.

Ten or more counts support this clonotype. The J gene is TRBJ2-5, the V gene TRBV20-1; 12 bases are shared with TRBD2. CDR1 and CDR2 (germline): DFQATT, SNEGSKA (reference sequence). This CDR3 region has 18 residues. Trimming cost V 0 bases and J 5 bases; bases outside gene matches: 13. CDR3 nucleotides: TGCAGTGCTAGAGATCTGAGGGCACTAGCGGGGGGCGGGGAGACCCAGTACTTC. It specifies CSARDLRALAGGGETQYF.

The chain combines TRBV5-1 with TRBJ2-1, with D uncertain. The germline V and J ends were trimmed by 2 bases and 9 bases, with 12 bases remaining between them. Germline V gene data show CDR1 as SGHRS and CDR2 as YFSETQ. The CDR3 is 13 residues long. CDR3 amino acids: CASSFGSFGEQFF. As DNA, the CDR3 is TGCGCCAGCAGCTTCGGGTCCTTCGGTGAGCAGTTCTTC. The entire variable domain, with the rest obtained from reference TRBV5-1 and TRBJ2-1, is as follows: KAGVTQTPRYLIKTRGQQVTLSCSPISGHRSVSWYQQTPGQGLQFLFEYFSETQRNKGNFPGRFSGRQFSNSRSEMNVSTLELGDSALYLCASSFGSFGEQFFGPGTRLTVL.

This clonotype was observed many times. J is TRBJ2-1 and V is TRBV29-1; 7 bases line up with TRBD2. The germline V gene encodes CDR1 SQVTM and CDR2 ANQGSEA. Germline trimming cut 4 bases from V and 7 bases from J; bases unmatched to any gene: 4. This CDR3 has 12 amino acids. The CDR3 DNA is TGCAGCGTTGGGTGGGGGGGGAATGAGCAGTTCTTC. It codes for CSVGWGGNEQFF.

This clonotype appeared many times. The chain recombines TRBV20-1 with TRBJ1-5; D perhaps matches TRBD1 (5 bases). Between the trimmed V and J ends, which lost 3 bases and 2 bases, there was a span of 17 bases. CDR3 length equals 16 residues. The V gene's germline CDR1 is DFQATT and CDR2 SNEGSKA (reference sequence). CDR3 region: CSASRVTGIGNQPQHF. For the CDR3, the DNA is TGCAGTGCTAGTCGGGTCACAGGAATTGGCAATCAGCCCCAGCATTTT.

CDR3 protein: CGISQGGDYEQYV. CDR3 DNA sequence: TGTGGCATCAGCCAGGGGGGGGATTACGAGCAGTACGTC. The rearrangement uses TRBV10-3 and TRBJ2-7; D tentatively reads TRBD1 or TRBD2 (7 bases each). The CDR3 is made up of 13 amino acids. Per the germline V gene, CDR1 is ENHRY and CDR2 is SYGVKD.

This clonotype was seen at least ten times. The V and J genes are TRBV7-2 and TRBJ2-5; no definite D call. This CDR3 has 13 amino acids. Germline loops: CDR1 SGHTA, CDR2 FQGNSA. Trimming took off 5 bases at V and 4 bases at J, with 11 bases between the two ends. The DNA of the CDR3 is TGTGCCAGCAGCCCCAGCGCCGGAGAGACCCAGTACTTC. This encodes CASSPSAGETQYF.

This clonotype has just a few counts. The chain carries TRBV5-1 and TRBJ1-5; a weak D match, TRBD1 (5 bases). V was shortened by 2 bases and J by 1 base, with 10 bases between the two germline ends. CDR3 length equals 15 residues. Germline V lookup: CDR1 SGHRS, CDR2 YFSETQ. The CDR3 spells CASSFTGQSNQPQHF. The CDR3 DNA is TGCGCCAGCAGCTTTACTGGACAAAGCAATCAGCCCCAGCATTTT.

This clonotype was seen only a few times. This sequence joins TRBV6-6 and TRBJ1-5; D is unresolved. This CDR3 is 13 amino acids long. Looked up from germline, CDR1 is MNHNY and CDR2 is SVGAGI (reference sequence). V was cut by 8 bases and J by 5 bases, with 13 bases left in between. The CDR3 nucleotides are TGTGCCAGCGCCGACTATTTGGATCAGCCCCAGCATTTT. It translates to CASADYLDQPQHF.